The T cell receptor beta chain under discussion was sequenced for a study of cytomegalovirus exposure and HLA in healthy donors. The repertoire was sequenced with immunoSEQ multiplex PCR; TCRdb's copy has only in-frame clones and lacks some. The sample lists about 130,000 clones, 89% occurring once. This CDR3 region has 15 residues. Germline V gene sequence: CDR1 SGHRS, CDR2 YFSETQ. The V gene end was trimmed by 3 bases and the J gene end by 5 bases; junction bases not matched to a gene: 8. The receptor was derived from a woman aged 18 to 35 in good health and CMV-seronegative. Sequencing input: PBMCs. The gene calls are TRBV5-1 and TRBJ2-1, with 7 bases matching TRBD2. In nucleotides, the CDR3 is TGCGCCAGCAGCTCCCCCAGGACTAGGAACAATGAGCAGTTCTTC. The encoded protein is CASSSPRTRNNEQFF.